This T cell receptor (beta chain) was recovered during a study of response to subunit inactivated influenza vaccine. The study's findings and limits: Authors proposed each seasonal influenza vaccination draws in few new T cells.

TCRdb independently ran MiXCR on the RT-PCR reads; one entry per CDR3 protein. The sample consists of about 650,000 distinct CDR3 sequences, approximately 15% of them appearing once. Note on this clonotype: Its antigen is not known.

This material consisted of PBMCs from blood, taken 14 to 15 days before vaccination. This clonotype originated in a man between 45 and 60 years old who received an inactivated influenza vaccine.

Written as DNA, the CDR3 is TGTGCCTGGAGCAAGGGCAGGGTGAGGACCGGGGAGCTGTTTTTT. This translates into CAWSKGRVRTGELFF. V gene TRBV30 combines with J gene TRBJ2-2; perhaps TRBD1 as D (5 bases). Per germline, CDR1 GTSNPN and CDR2 SVGIG (reference sequence). Trimming pared 3 bases from V and 5 bases from J, leaving 16 bases between. The CDR3 runs to 15 residues.